This paragraph reports one T cell receptor (beta chain). This entry belongs to a study of shared clonotypes between healthy human individuals. The authors ran the assay at deep level. In the original analysis: Junction-only sequences without quality scores were provided by ImmunoSEQ, so filtering was different. Assay used: immunoSEQ multiplex PCR; TCRdb lists only in-frame clones, some missing. V, J and clone size are those of that table, while D and trimming were read from the DNA. The data show hundreds of thousands of clones, 70% to 80% seen once. The clonotype was recovered from a woman between 35 and 50 years old in good health. Some clones in this sample may be carry-over from other donors' samples. The material sequenced was PBMCs.

CDR3 DNA sequence: TGCGCCAGCAGCCAAACAGGGGTCACGGGTTCTACGCAGTATTTT. It specifies CASSQTGVTGSTQYF. The rearrangement links TRBV4-1 to TRBJ2-3; 7 nucleotides match TRBD1. Germline V lookup: CDR1 MGHRA, CDR2 YSYEKL. CDR3 length: 15 residues. V trimming: 2 bases; J trimming: 8 bases; junction bases outside the gene matches: 10.